The rows below give T cell receptor beta chains drawn from one sample of a study of OX40 agonist ivuxolimab in advanced cancers. Here immunoSEQ multiplex PCR was the method, and the copy in TCRdb shows in-frame clones only, minus some. Of 50,000 or so clones listed, approximately 83% are singletons. The sample here was CD4+ or CD8+ T cells sorted from blood, taken in a trial of the OX40 agonist ivuxolimab. All receptors come from an adult with an advanced solid tumor such as melanoma, head and neck, liver or kidney cancer. CDR3s leave out the opening cysteine and the closing phenylalanine or tryptophan. The order of the fields is clone size, J gene, V gene, CDR3 protein. The size field is filled for only some rows; it gives once, few, many or a size class.

>.|TRBJ1-3|TRBV6-5
ASSYRDSGNTIY
>.|TRBJ1-1|TRBV27
ASSLTGGNTEAF
>.|TRBJ1-4|TRBV4-3
ASSQDRIVTNEKLF
>once|TRBJ2-3|TRBV19
ASRPGSTDTQY
>.|TRBJ2-3|TRBV13
ASSPEGGSTDTQY
>medium-sized|TRBJ1-1|TRBV11-2
ASSFASTGTEAF
>once|TRBJ2-7|TRBV6-5
ASSAGTPSSYEQY
>.|TRBJ2-1|TRBV28
ASSPGGADSYNEQF
>.|TRBJ1-5|TRBV19
ASSIDRALGGSNQPQH
>.|TRBJ2-7|TRBV9
ASSAGYEQY
>.|TRBJ2-2|TRBV28
ASRSRTANTGELF
>.|TRBJ1-1|TRBV29-1
SVPENTEAF
>.|TRBJ2-3|TRBV9
ASSDGQGESTDTQY
>.|TRBJ2-7|TRBV7-2
ASSLGTPLFSYEQY
>.|TRBJ1-2|TRBV4-1
ASSQGASYGYT
>.|TRBJ1-5|TRBV9
ASSVDDGRNQPQH
>.|TRBJ1-5|TRBV9
ASSPTPSNQPQH
>once|TRBJ2-5|TRBV27
ASSLLGQGRLETQY
>.|TRBJ1-2|TRBV6-6
ASSPRDRANYGYT
>.|TRBJ2-7|TRBV7-9
ASSRPFSVHPYEQY
>.|TRBJ2-2|TRBV19
ASSIGEPGWGDTGELF
>.|TRBJ1-2|TRBV5-4
ASSLATGANYGYT
>.|TRBJ1-2|TRBV29-1
SVVSGDYGYT
>.|TRBJ1-2|TRBV7-9
ASTSGGYGYT
>.|TRBJ2-7|TRBV6-1
ASSDPGQLSSYEQY
>few|TRBJ1-4|TRBV27
ASSLLGGRVEKLF
>once|TRBJ2-5|TRBV29-1
SVHKVGHRGVQETQY
>.|TRBJ2-1|TRBV6-5
ASSYSGAYQGEQF
>.|TRBJ1-1|TRBV6-1
ASKATDTEAF
>.|TRBJ2-7|TRBV15
ATSLRRDFYEQY
>.|TRBJ1-2|TRBV6-5
ASSSTGTAYGYT
>.|TRBJ1-5|TRBV18
ASSPGGTGINQPQH
>.|TRBJ2-2|TRBV6-5
ASSYSPVSGELF
>.|TRBJ2-5|TRBV9
ASSVEGRYQETQY
>once|TRBJ2-3|TRBV5-6
ASSSTGFTDTQY
>.|TRBJ2-3|TRBV7-9
ASSLAAGVVDTQY
>.|TRBJ2-3|TRBV27
ASSSSGTSGGAWDTQY
>.|TRBJ1-1|TRBV7-9
ASSPVSNTEAF
>.|TRBJ1-4|TRBV6-6
ASSPGGWEKLF
>.|TRBJ1-6|TRBV27
ASSLLGSLNSPLH
>.|TRBJ2-7|TRBV9
ASSVGQLYEQY
>.|TRBJ1-5|TRBV19
ATKSQGVTQPQH
>.|TRBJ2-5|TRBV7-2
ASSLVVGAQETQY
>once|TRBJ1-1|TRBV28
ASRPSPKNTEAF
>.|TRBJ2-3|TRBV6-5
ASSYDSLSSTDTQY
>.|TRBJ1-1|TRBV4-1
ASSHRAYTEAF
>.|TRBJ2-1|TRBV7-9
ASSSPLAGAYNEQF
>.|TRBJ2-7|TRBV27
ASSLVGGYEQY
>.|TRBJ2-1|TRBV4-1
ASSHPSTGNEQF
>.|TRBJ1-2|TRBV28
ASSSPTLRAGYT
>.|TRBJ2-7|TRBV10-3
AISESDRRYVEQY
>.|TRBJ2-1|TRBV5-6
ASSLEGKGYNEQF
>.|TRBJ2-2|TRBV7-9
ASSGMSSNTGELF
>once|TRBJ2-1|TRBV27
ASSPTTGGLPYNEQF